Shown below are 21 T cell receptor beta chains from a single sample sequenced in a study of cytomegalovirus exposure and HLA in healthy donors. TCRdb's table, derived via immunoSEQ multiplex PCR, lists solely in-frame clones and lacks some. The top ten clones hold about 22% of a sample with 150,000 to 170,000 clones, around 88% of them seen once. The sample taken for sequencing was PBMCs. The receptors here all came from a man between 18 and 29 years old in good health and CMV-seropositive.

This clone was found once. The J gene is TRBJ1-2, the V gene TRBV15; unclear D gene. Deletions cut 3 bases from V and 0 bases from J, with 8 bases between. The germline V gene has CDR1 LNHNV and CDR2 YYDKDF (reference sequence). The CDR3 spans 14 residues. In DNA, the CDR3 is TGTGCCACCAGCAGGGCGGGCCCTAACTATGGCTACACCTTC. Translated: CATSRAGPNYGYTF.

In this sample, this clone turned up a few times. V is TRBV2 and J is TRBJ1-5, with unresolved D. The CDR3 consists of 15 residues. Germline V gene data show CDR1 as SNHLY and CDR2 as FYNNEI. Trimming took off 2 bases at V and 0 bases at J, with 8 bases between the two ends. The CDR3 nucleotides read TGTGCCAGCAGTGAAACAGCCAATAGCAATCAGCCCCAGCATTTT. It codes for CASSETANSNQPQHF.

This clone was detected once. The rearrangement links TRBV4-3 to TRBJ2-7, with 7 bases lining up with TRBD1. Germline trimming cut 4 bases from V and 5 bases from J; bases unmatched to any gene: 11. CDR1 and CDR2 from the germline V gene are LGHNA and YSLEER. The CDR3 extends over 15 amino acids. The CDR3 loop reads CASSPGQVQYDEQYF. The DNA for the CDR3 is TGCGCCAGCAGCCCAGGACAGGTTCAGTACGACGAGCAGTACTTC.

J is TRBJ2-7 and V is TRBV7-9, with D possibly matching TRBD2 (5 bases). The CDR3 length is 18 residues. V lost 6 bases, J lost 0 bases, and 24 bases lay in between. CDR1 is SEHNR, CDR2 FQNEAQ, per germline (reference sequence). For the CDR3, the DNA is TGTGCCAGCAGTGCCCTGAAGGGAGAGGGCAGGTACTCCTACGAGCAGTACTTC. Translated, it gives CASSALKGEGRYSYEQYF.

The chain carries TRBV6-5 and TRBJ1-2, with a possible D match to TRBD1 (5 bases). Trimming stripped 5 bases from V and 8 bases from J, with 15 bases between. The germline gives CDR1 MNHEY, CDR2 SVGAGI. The CDR3 length is 13 residues. The CDR3 coding sequence is TGTGCCAGCAGTCGAACGGGGGATTCGGGCTACACCTTC. This encodes CASSRTGDSGYTF.

J is TRBJ2-7 and V is TRBV4-3, with 10 bases fitting TRBD1. The CDR3 is 15 amino acids. V was clipped by 6 bases and J by 0 bases; unmatched bases: 5. Germline CDR1 LGHNA, CDR2 YSLEER. CDR3 protein: CASSPDRGASYEQYF. Here the CDR3 DNA reads TGCGCCAGCAGTCCGGACAGGGGGGCCTCCTACGAGCAGTACTTC.

The rearrangement links TRBV4-3 to TRBJ2-7; 9 bases are shared with TRBD2. Germline CDR1 is LGHNA and CDR2 is YSLEER. V shed 0 bases and J 7 bases; nucleotides not matched to a gene: 10. The CDR3 spans 16 residues. This CDR3 is CASSQEVGKLAGEQYF. In DNA, the CDR3 is TGCGCCAGCAGCCAAGAGGTCGGGAAGCTAGCGGGGGAGCAGTACTTC.

This clone was found a few times. The chain is built from TRBV6-6 and TRBJ1-2; D is ambiguous. The V and J ends lost 6 bases and 3 bases respectively, with 5 bases between them. CDR1 and CDR2 from the germline V gene are MNHNY and SVGAGI (reference sequence). The CDR3 covers 11 residues. The CDR3: CASSPDYGYTF. The DNA of the CDR3 is TGTGCCAGCAGCCCGGACTATGGCTACACCTTC.

This clone came up a few times. This chain uses TRBV6-1 with TRBJ1-2, with 7 bases lining up with TRBD1. Trimming at V came to 4 bases and at J to 8 bases, leaving 10 bases not matched to a gene. Germline V gives CDR1 MNHNS, CDR2 SASEGT. The CDR3 is 14 residues long. CDR3 bases: TGTGCCAGCAGTGGTAACAGGGGCGCGGGAGGCTACACCTTC. It encodes CASSGNRGAGGYTF.

CDR3 nucleotide sequence: TGCAGCGTTTCGGCAGGGGTAATATCCTACGAGCAGTACTTC. This sequence encodes CSVSAGVISYEQYF. The rearrangement links TRBV29-1 to TRBJ2-7; weak D call: TRBD1 (6 bases). Germline V CDR1 and CDR2: SQVTM, ANQGSEA. The CDR3 covers 14 residues. The V end was cut by 5 bases, the J end by 1 base, with 15 bases between.

The genes are TRBV6-1 and TRBJ2-1, with D possibly TRBD1 on 6 matching bases. Trimming cost V 11 bases and J 15 bases, with 20 bases left between them. CDR3 length equals 11 residues. Germline V gene sequence: CDR1 MNHNS, CDR2 SASEGT. The CDR3 DNA is TGTGCCTCTTACTGGGGGCGTACTCGGTTCTTC. Translating gives CASYWGRTRFF.

This clone was counted between two and nine times. The chain carries TRBV7-6 and TRBJ1-3; D remains unclear. Germline-derived CDR1 and CDR2 are SGHVS and FNYEAQ. V dropped 0 bases and J dropped 0 bases, with 9 bases sitting between them. The length of the CDR3 is 16 residues. CDR3 nucleotides: TGTGCCAGCAGCTTAGCGCATGGAGTCTCTGGAAACACCATATATTTT. Residues: CASSLAHGVSGNTIYF.

V gene TRBV7-8 combines with J gene TRBJ1-6; D possibly corresponds to TRBD1 (6 bases). Germline V gene lookup returns CDR1 SGHVS and CDR2 FQNEAQ. This CDR3 is 14 amino acids long. With 1 base removed from V and 7 bases from J, the gap between germline ends came to 8 bases. DNA for the CDR3: TGTGCCAGCAGCTTAGACAGGGAGAATTCACCCCTCCACTTT. Protein: CASSLDRENSPLHF.

The genes are TRBV18 and TRBJ1-4; 8 bases match TRBD1. J lost 1 base, V lost 3 bases, and 4 bases had no gene match. In germline, CDR1 is KGHSH, CDR2 LQKENI. The length of the CDR3 is 16 residues. CDR3 nucleotide sequence: TGTGCCAGCTCACCCCGAACAGGGGGAACTAATGAAAAACTGTTTTTT. Translating it yields CASSPRTGGTNEKLFF.

This chain connects TRBV19 to TRBJ1-5; D ambiguous. Per germline, CDR1 LNHDA and CDR2 SQIVND (reference sequence). This CDR3 is 11 amino acids long. With 1 base removed from V and 9 bases from J, the gap between germline ends came to 4 bases. This chain's CDR3 is CASSIAGPQHF. The CDR3 DNA reads as TGTGCCAGTAGTATAGCCGGGCCCCAGCATTTT. Based on the CDR3 plus reference TRBV19 and TRBJ1-5, the full variable domain is DGGITQSPKYLFRKEGQNVTLSCEQNLNHDAMYWYRQDPGQGLRLIYYSQIVNDFQKGDIAEGYSVSREKKESFPLTVTSAQKNPTAFYLCASSIAGPQHFGDGTRLSIL.

The chain employs TRBV9 and TRBJ2-2, with D perhaps matching TRBD2 (5 bases). The V gene lost 4 bases and the J gene lost 3 bases, with 19 bases spanning the gap. The CDR3 is 17 residues long. Germline CDR1 and CDR2: SGDLS and YYNGEE. The chain's CDR3 is CASSPLGSARDTGELFF. DNA for the CDR3: TGTGCCAGCAGCCCGTTGGGGAGCGCCCGCGACACCGGGGAGCTGTTTTTT.

The rearrangement uses TRBV4-2 and TRBJ1-1; D gene ambiguous. V was cut by 0 bases and J by 1 base, with 12 bases left in between. Per germline, CDR1 LGHNA and CDR2 YNFKEQ. This CDR3 comprises 16 residues. The CDR3 DNA sequence: TGTGCCAGCAGCCAAGAACACGCACAATCGAACACTGAAGCTTTCTTT. Amino acids: CASSQEHAQSNTEAFF.

The V and J genes are TRBV7-2 and TRBJ1-1; weak D call: TRBD1 (6 bases). V gave up 6 bases and J gave up 6 bases, with 14 bases separating them. The germline gives CDR1 SGHTA, CDR2 FQGNSA. This CDR3 region has 13 residues. DNA of the CDR3: TGTGCCAGCAGGGCGGGGGCATCGGCTGAAGCTTTCTTT. Amino acid sequence: CASRAGASAEAFF.

The chain has TRBV19 and TRBJ1-2; 8 bases line up with TRBD1. This CDR3 has 16 residues. Per the germline V gene, CDR1 is LNHDA and CDR2 is SQIVND (reference sequence). Trimming took 4 bases from V and 4 from J; bases not matched to a gene: 11. The CDR3 protein is CASSRPPGGVSYGYTF. CDR3 in DNA: TGTGCCAGTAGTAGGCCCCCAGGGGGCGTTAGCTATGGCTACACCTTC. The entire variable domain, with the rest obtained from reference TRBV19 and TRBJ1-2, is as follows: DGGITQSPKYLFRKEGQNVTLSCEQNLNHDAMYWYRQDPGQGLRLIYYSQIVNDFQKGDIAEGYSVSREKKESFPLTVTSAQKNPTAFYLCASSRPPGGVSYGYTFGSGTRLTVV.

This sequence joins TRBV15 and TRBJ1-2, with 7 bases identical to TRBD1. The germline CDR1 and CDR2 sequences are LNHNV and YYDKDF (reference sequence). V lost 6 bases, J lost 8 bases, and 9 bases stayed unmatched. The CDR3 loop spans 13 amino acids. CDR3 DNA: TGTGCCACCAGTCCGGACAGGCCGAGCGGCTACACCTTC. Translation gives CATSPDRPSGYTF. Together with reference TRBV15 and TRBJ1-2, the CDR3 gives the full variable domain: DAMVIQNPRYQVTQFGKPVTLSCSQTLNHNVMYWYQQKSSQAPKLLFHYYDKDFNNEADTPDNFQSRRPNTSFCFLDIRSPGLGDTAMYLCATSPDRPSGYTFGSGTRLTVV.

This clone was observed a few times. This chain links TRBV21-1 with TRBJ1-2; no check of the table's D call, TRBD1, against the DNA was made. TRBV21-1 is annotated as a pseudogene. CDR3 length: 13 amino acids. The CDR3 DNA sequence: TGTGCCAGCAGCAAAGGCAGGGGTAGTGGCTACACCTTC. It yields the protein CASSKGRGSGYTF.